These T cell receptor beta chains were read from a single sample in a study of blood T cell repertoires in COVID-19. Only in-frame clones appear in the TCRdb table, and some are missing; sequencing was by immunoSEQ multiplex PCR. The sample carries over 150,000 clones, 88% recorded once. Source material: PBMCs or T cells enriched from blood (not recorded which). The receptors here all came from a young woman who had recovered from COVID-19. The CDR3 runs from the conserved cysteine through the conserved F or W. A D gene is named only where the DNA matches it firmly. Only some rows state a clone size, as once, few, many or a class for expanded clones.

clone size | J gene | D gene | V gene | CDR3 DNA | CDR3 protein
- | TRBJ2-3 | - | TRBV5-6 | TGTGCCAGCAGCTTGTTGCCGGTTAGCACAGATACGCAGTATTTT | CASSLLPVSTDTQYF
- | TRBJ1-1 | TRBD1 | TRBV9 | TGTGCCAGCAGCTCCCGGGACAGCTTCACTGAAGCTTTCTTT | CASSSRDSFTEAFF
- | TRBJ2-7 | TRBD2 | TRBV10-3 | TGTGCCACGAGCGGGGCCTCCTACGAGCAGTACTTC | CATSGASYEQYF
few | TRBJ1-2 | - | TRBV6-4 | TGTGCCAGCAGAGCAACGCCCCAGGGAGGCTATGGCTACACCTTC | CASRATPQGGYGYTF
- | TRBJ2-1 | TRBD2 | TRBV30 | TGTGCCTGGAGTGTAAGGGCTAGCGGCTACAATGAGCAGTTCTTC | CAWSVRASGYNEQFF
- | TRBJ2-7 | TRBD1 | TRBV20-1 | TGCAGTGCCTCGGGACAGGATAAGCAGTACTTC | CSASGQDKQYF
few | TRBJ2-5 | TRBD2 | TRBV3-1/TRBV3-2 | TGTGCCAGCAGCCAAGTTTCTAGCGGGAGGGGAGAGACCCAGTACTTC | CASSQVSSGRGETQYF
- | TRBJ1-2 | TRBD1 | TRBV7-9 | TGTGCCAGCAGCCCTGGGACAGGTCGGGTCTGCACCTTC | CASSPGTGRVCTF
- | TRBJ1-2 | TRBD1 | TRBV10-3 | TGTGCCATCAGTGACCCGAGGGGGCAGGATGGCTACACCTTC | CAISDPRGQDGYTF
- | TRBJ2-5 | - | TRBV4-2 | TGTGCCAGCAGCCAAGTCGGGTACCAAGAGACCCAGTACTTC | CASSQVGYQETQYF
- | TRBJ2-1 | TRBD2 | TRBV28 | TGTGCCATCCGACCTAGCGGTTACAATGAGCAGTTCTTC | CAIRPSGYNEQFF
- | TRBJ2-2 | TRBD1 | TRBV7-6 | TGTGCCAGCAGCTTACGGGCCCTAGACAGGGGATACACCGGGGAGCTGTTTTTT | CASSLRALDRGYTGELFF
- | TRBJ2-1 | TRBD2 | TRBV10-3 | TGTGCCATCAGCCCGGGACTAGCGGGAGTCGAGCAGTTCTTC | CAISPGLAGVEQFF
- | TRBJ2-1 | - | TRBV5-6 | TGTGCCAGCAGCCGAACGGACAAGGAGTTCTTC | CASSRTDKEFF
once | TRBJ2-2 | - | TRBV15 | TGTGCCACCAGCAGGGACCGCGGGTCGGGGGACACCGGGGAGCTGTTTTTT | CATSRDRGSGDTGELFF
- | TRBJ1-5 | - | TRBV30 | TGTGCCTGGAGCACGGGACAAAATAGCAATCAGCCCCAGCATTTT | CAWSTGQNSNQPQHF
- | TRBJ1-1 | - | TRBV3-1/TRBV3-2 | TGTGCCAGCAGGGCTAGCGGGACGGATGAAGCTTTCTTT | CASRASGTDEAFF
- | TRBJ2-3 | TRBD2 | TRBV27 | TGTGCCAGCAGATGGATAGCGGGAGGGACTAGCACAGATACGCAGTATTTT | CASRWIAGGTSTDTQYF
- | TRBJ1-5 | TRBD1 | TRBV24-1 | TGTGCCACCAGTGACAAGGACAGGGGGCTTCATCAGCCCCAGCATTTT | CATSDKDRGLHQPQHF
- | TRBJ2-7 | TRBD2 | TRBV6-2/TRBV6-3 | TGTGCCAGCAGTTACCGACTAGCGGGAGGGTACGAGCAGTACTTC | CASSYRLAGGYEQYF
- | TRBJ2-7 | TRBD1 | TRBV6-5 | TGTGCCAGCAGTTACGGACAGGGAACCTACGAGCAGTACTTC | CASSYGQGTYEQYF
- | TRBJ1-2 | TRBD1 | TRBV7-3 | TGTGCCAGCAGCTCAGGACAGGGGAACTATGGCTACACCTTC | CASSSGQGNYGYTF
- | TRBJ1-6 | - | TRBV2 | TGTGCCAGCAGTGATTCAACAGCCTCACCCCTCCACTTT | CASSDSTASPLHF
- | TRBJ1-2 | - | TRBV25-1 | TGTGCCAGCAGATCTCCGGACTATGGCTACACCTTC | CASRSPDYGYTF
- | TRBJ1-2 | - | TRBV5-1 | TGCGCCCGCAGCTTGGCCGGGGGGGTATTAGACTACACCTTC | CARSLAGGVLDYTF
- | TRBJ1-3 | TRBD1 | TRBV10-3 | TGTGCCATCAGTGAAAGGGGGCTGTCTGGAAACACCATATATTTT | CAISERGLSGNTIYF
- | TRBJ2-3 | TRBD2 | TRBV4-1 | TGCGCCAGCAGCCAACTACTAGCGCCGAGCACAGATACGCAGTATTTT | CASSQLLAPSTDTQYF
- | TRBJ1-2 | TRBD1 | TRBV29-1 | TGCAGCGTACCCCCGGGACAGGGGATCCGTGGCTACACCTTC | CSVPPGQGIRGYTF
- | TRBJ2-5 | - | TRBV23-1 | TGCGCCAGCAGACCCGGGACACAAGAGACCCAGTACTTC | CASRPGTQETQYF
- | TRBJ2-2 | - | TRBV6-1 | TGTGCCAGCAGTGAACGAGCCTTATTAACCGGGGAGCTGTTTTTT | CASSERALLTGELFF
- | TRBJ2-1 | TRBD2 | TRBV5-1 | TGCGCCAGCAGCTTGGGCGCCGGGGGGAATGAGCAGTTCTTC | CASSLGAGGNEQFF
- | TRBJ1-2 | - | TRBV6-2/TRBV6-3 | TGTGCCAGCAGTGGTGGCCTGGTATTCTCCTATGGCTACACCTTC | CASSGGLVFSYGYTF
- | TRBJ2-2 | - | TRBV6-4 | TGTGCCAGCAGTGCAGAGGACACCGGGGAGCTGTTTTTT | CASSAEDTGELFF
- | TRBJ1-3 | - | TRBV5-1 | TGCGCCAGCAGCTTGGATGGCGGGGTCGGTACTGGAAACACCATATATTTT | CASSLDGGVGTGNTIYF
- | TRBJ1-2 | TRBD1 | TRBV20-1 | TGCAGTGCTAGTCGCCCGGGACAGACCAACTATGGCTACACCTTC | CSASRPGQTNYGYTF
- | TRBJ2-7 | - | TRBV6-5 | TGTGCCAGCAGCCTGAGGCCCTTGGTACGCCACGAGCAGTACTTC | CASSLRPLVRHEQYF
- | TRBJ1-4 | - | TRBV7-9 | TGTGCCAGCAGCATTCGGACAGAAAATGAAAAACTGTTTTTT | CASSIRTENEKLFF
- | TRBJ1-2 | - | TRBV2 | TGTGCCAGCAGTGAAACAGCAAGCTATGGCTACACCTTC | CASSETASYGYTF
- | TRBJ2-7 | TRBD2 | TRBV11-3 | TGTGCCAGCAGCCGACTAGCGGGGCCCTCCTACGAGCAGTACTTC | CASSRLAGPSYEQYF
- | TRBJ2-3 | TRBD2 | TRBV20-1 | TGCAGTTTGGGGGGGACCCTTAACCAGTATTTT | CSLGGTLNQYF
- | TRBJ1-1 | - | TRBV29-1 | TGCAGCGTTGAAGTTTCAGGGGCAGGCATGATGCCTTTCTTT | CSVEVSGAGMMPFF
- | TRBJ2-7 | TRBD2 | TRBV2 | TGTGCCAGCAGTCCCGGGACTAGCGGGAGGTCATACGAGCAGTACTTC | CASSPGTSGRSYEQYF
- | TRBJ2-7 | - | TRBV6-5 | TGTGCCAGCAGTCGACGACTAGGATCCGAGCAGTACTTC | CASSRRLGSEQYF
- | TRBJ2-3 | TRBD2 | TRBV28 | TGTGCCAGCAGTTTATGGACTAGCGGGGGGGACACAGATACGCAGTATTTT | CASSLWTSGGDTDTQYF
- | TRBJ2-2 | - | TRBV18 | TGTGCCAGCTCACTCAACGCGGGCCCGAACACCGGGGAGCTGTTTTTT | CASSLNAGPNTGELFF
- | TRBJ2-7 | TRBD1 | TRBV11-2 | TGTGCCAGCAGCTTAGCGCCCGGTCAGGGGGTGGGGGAGCAGTACTTC | CASSLAPGQGVGEQYF
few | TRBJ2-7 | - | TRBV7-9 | TGTGCCAGCCGGGGTCGGGGATACGAGCAGTACTTC | CASRGRGYEQYF
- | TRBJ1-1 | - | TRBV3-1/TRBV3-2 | TGTGCCAGCAGTCCGACAGGGAACACTGAAGCTTTCTTT | CASSPTGNTEAFF
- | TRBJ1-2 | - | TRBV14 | TGTGCCAGCAGCCAGGGGGCAGGGGTCACTAACTATGGCTACACCTTC | CASSQGAGVTNYGYTF
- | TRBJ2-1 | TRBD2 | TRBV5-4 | TGTGCCAGCAGCTGGTGGCGGGAGGGCCATGAAGGTGAGCAGTTCTTC | CASSWWREGHEGEQFF
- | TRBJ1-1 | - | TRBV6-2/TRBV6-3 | TGTGCCAGCAGTTATGACAGGCCCACTGAAGCTTTCTTT | CASSYDRPTEAFF
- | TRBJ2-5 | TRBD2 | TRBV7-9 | TGTGCCAGCAGCGTAACGACTAGCGGGATAGAGACCCAGTACTTC | CASSVTTSGIETQYF
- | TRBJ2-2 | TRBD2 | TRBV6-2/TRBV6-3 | TGTGCCAGCAGTTACAGTGGGCCGGGGGGCACCGGGGAGCTGTTTTTT | CASSYSGPGGTGELFF
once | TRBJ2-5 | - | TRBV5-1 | TGCGCCAGCAGCGAATTGTCACCCAGGGGTTCAGGAGAGACCCAGTACTTC | CASSELSPRGSGETQYF
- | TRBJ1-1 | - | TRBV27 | TGTGCCAGCAGTTTATCACGCGGCTTGAACACTGAAGCTTTCTTT | CASSLSRGLNTEAFF
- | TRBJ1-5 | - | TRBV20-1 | TGCAGTGCTAGTGACGGAGGTAATCAGCCCCAGCATTTT | CSASDGGNQPQHF
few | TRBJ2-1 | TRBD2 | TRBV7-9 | TGTGCCAGCAGCCTCGGGGGGAGCCGCTCCTACAATGAGCAGTTCTTC | CASSLGGSRSYNEQFF